These 24 T cell receptor beta chains originate from one sample sequenced in a study of blood T cell repertoires in COVID-19. The table came from immunoSEQ multiplex PCR; TCRdb's copy has only in-frame clones and leaves some out. This table has around 150,000 clones, approximately 91% appearing once. The sequenced sample consisted of peripheral blood. The receptors derive from a man between 18 and 35 years old with acute or convalescent COVID-19.

This chain joins TRBV6-5 and TRBJ1-2, with 8 bases identical to TRBD1. CDR3 length: 13 amino acids. Germline CDR1 is MNHEY and CDR2 is SVGAGI. With V trimmed by 5 bases and J by 2 bases, 1 base remained unmatched. The CDR3 sequence is CASSRTGNYGYTF. In nucleotides, the CDR3 is TGTGCCAGCAGTCGGACAGGGAACTATGGCTACACCTTC.

This chain uses TRBV2 with TRBJ1-1; 7 positions match TRBD1. Trimming at V came to 6 bases and at J to 4 bases, leaving 2 bases not matched to a gene. Germline V gives CDR1 SNHLY, CDR2 FYNNEI. There are 12 residues in the CDR3. CDR3 sequence: CASRSGGTEAFF. The CDR3 DNA reads TGTGCCAGCAGATCAGGGGGCACTGAAGCTTTCTTT.

This clone was seen a single time. The chain carries TRBV28 and TRBJ2-1, with no clear D. V was pared by 4 bases and J by 10 bases, with 11 bases between. Germline assignment: CDR1 MDHEN and CDR2 SYDVKM. The CDR3 runs to 12 residues. CDR3 loop: CASSSDTHEQFF. CDR3 sequence (DNA): TGTGCCAGCAGTTCAGACACACACGAGCAGTTCTTC. The entire variable domain, with the rest obtained from reference TRBV28 and TRBJ2-1, is as follows: DVKVTQSSRYLVKRTGEKVFLECVQDMDHENMFWYRQDPGLGLRLIYFSYDVKMKEKGDIPEGYSVSREKKERFSLILESASTNQTSMYLCASSSDTHEQFFGPGTRLTVL.

The chain combines TRBV30 with TRBJ1-4; D is perhaps TRBD1 (5 bases). Trimming left V 0 bases short and J 4 bases short, with 9 bases between. The CDR3 extends over 14 amino acids. CDR1 is GTSNPN, CDR2 SVGIG, per germline (reference sequence). The CDR3 bases are TGTGCCTGGAGTGTAGGGGTAAATAATGAAAAACTGTTTTTT. It is translated as CAWSVGVNNEKLFF. The full variable domain, in which reference TRBV30 and TRBJ1-4 provide the parts outside the CDR3, is SQTIHQWPATLVQPVGSPLSLECTVEGTSNPNLYWYRQAAGRGLQLLFYSVGIGQISSEVPQNLSASRPQDRQFILSSKKLLLSDSGFYLCAWSVGVNNEKLFFGSGTQLSVL.

The chain has TRBV18 and TRBJ2-4, with D maybe TRBD1 (6 bases). There are 14 residues in the CDR3. Trimming removed 5 bases at V and 1 base at J, with 9 bases between. CDR1 KGHSH and CDR2 LQKENI come from the germline V gene. The CDR3, as DNA: TGTGCCAGCTCAGAGGGGGAGGCCAAAAACATTCAGTACTTC. Residues: CASSEGEAKNIQYF.

This clone has a single count. The chain recombines TRBV18 with TRBJ1-2; D is ambiguous. The CDR3 extends over 12 amino acids. Germline V lookup: CDR1 KGHSH, CDR2 LQKENI. Trimming removed 3 bases from V and 8 bases from J, with 10 bases in between. The CDR3 loop reads CASSPIGGGYTF. The CDR3 region has the DNA TGTGCCAGCTCACCGATCGGAGGAGGCTACACCTTC.

V and J are TRBV29-1 and TRBJ2-7; 8 bases align to TRBD2. This CDR3 spans 15 amino acids. Germline trimming cut 4 bases from V and 3 bases from J; bases unmatched to any gene: 11. Germline lookup yields CDR1 SQVTM and CDR2 ANQGSEA. CDR3 nucleotides: TGCAGCGTTGGGTATCCGGGGGGGCAGGTCTACGAGCAGTACTTC. It yields the protein CSVGYPGGQVYEQYF.

The V and J genes are TRBV9 and TRBJ1-2, with TRBD1 identical over 12 bases. V was clipped by 5 bases and J by 9 bases; unmatched bases: 2. This CDR3 is 12 amino acids long. Looked up from germline, CDR1 is SGDLS and CDR2 is YYNGEE. The CDR3 nucleotides read TGTGCCAGCAGAGGGACAGGGGGCCGCTACACCTTC. It encodes CASRGTGGRYTF.

This chain connects TRBV28 to TRBJ2-7, with TRBD2 matching over 11 bases. Unmatched junction bases numbered 6, after V lost 2 bases and J lost 0 bases. This CDR3 is 17 amino acids long. In germline, CDR1 is MDHEN, CDR2 SYDVKM. The CDR3 DNA follows: TGTGCCAGCAGTTTACCTCTAGCGGGAGGACTCTCCTACGAGCAGTACTTC. As protein: CASSLPLAGGLSYEQYF.

This chain links TRBV6-6 with TRBJ2-5; 8 bases map to TRBD2. This CDR3 comprises 14 residues. From germline, CDR1 is MNHNY and CDR2 SVGAGI (reference sequence). J gave up 0 bases and V 8 bases, and 5 bases lay outside the gene matches. The CDR3 is CASAAGGYQETQYF. The CDR3, as DNA: TGTGCCAGCGCGGCGGGGGGCTACCAAGAGACCCAGTACTTC.

The chain combines TRBV19 with TRBJ1-5, with D maybe TRBD1 (5 bases). The CDR3 consists of 12 residues. The ends were cut back, 8 bases at V and 2 bases at J, with 7 bases in the middle. The germline gives CDR1 LNHDA, CDR2 SQIVND (reference sequence). The CDR3 reads CASRTRNQPQHF. The CDR3 DNA is TGTGCCAGTCGGACACGCAATCAGCCCCAGCATTTT.

The gene calls are TRBV6-6 and TRBJ2-5; no reliable D call. CDR3 length: 14 residues. V lost 7 bases, J lost 2 bases, and 14 bases lay in between. Germline V gene lookup returns CDR1 MNHNY and CDR2 SVGAGI (reference sequence). The CDR3 DNA reads TGTGCCAGCACCCCGACACCTGCGCAAGAGACCCAGTACTTC. The encoded protein is CASTPTPAQETQYF.

This clone was recorded once. The chain has TRBV12-5 and TRBJ2-1; TRBD2 matches at 9 bases. Germline trimming cut 1 base from V and 7 bases from J; bases unmatched to any gene: 14. This CDR3 has 18 residues. CDR1 and CDR2 (germline): LGHNT, FRNRAP. The CDR3: CASGLAPGAGGLRNEQFF. The CDR3 coding sequence is TGTGCTAGTGGTTTGGCCCCCGGGGCGGGAGGGTTAAGAAATGAGCAGTTCTTC.

This clone occurred once. The gene calls are TRBV29-1 and TRBJ2-7, with no clear D. The CDR3 covers 10 residues. The germline V and J ends were trimmed by 0 bases and 7 bases, with 4 bases remaining between them. Germline lookup yields CDR1 SQVTM and CDR2 ANQGSEA. The CDR3 sequence is CSVEDGEQYF. CDR3 bases: TGCAGCGTTGAAGACGGTGAGCAGTACTTC.

CDR3: CASSLSAGIYEQYF. In DNA, the CDR3 is TGCGCCAGCAGCTTGTCGGCAGGGATCTACGAGCAGTACTTC. The V and J genes are TRBV5-1 and TRBJ2-7; D might be TRBD1 (5 bases). Germline lookup yields CDR1 SGHRS and CDR2 YFSETQ. Trimming removed 1 base at V and 3 bases at J, with 11 bases between. The CDR3 is 14 amino acids.

The chain combines TRBV7-9 with TRBJ1-2; TRBD1 aligns across 7 bases. CDR1 and CDR2 (germline): SEHNR, FQNEAQ (reference sequence). Trimming at V came to 4 bases and at J to 5 bases, leaving 10 bases not matched to a gene. The CDR3 is 15 residues long. CDR3 sequence reads: CASSSSEGTVYGYTF. In DNA, the CDR3 is TGTGCCAGCAGCTCATCGGAAGGGACAGTATATGGCTACACCTTC.

The chain links TRBV5-1 to TRBJ1-1; TRBD1 agrees at 7 bases. CDR1 is SGHRS and CDR2 is YFSETQ in the germline V gene. J gave up 4 bases and V 3 bases, and 9 bases lay outside the gene matches. The CDR3 spans 15 residues. The CDR3 protein is CASSSGDSIATEAFF. The DNA of the CDR3 is TGCGCCAGCAGCTCAGGGGACAGTATCGCCACTGAAGCTTTCTTT. Full variable domain (outside the CDR3, taken from reference TRBV5-1 and TRBJ1-1): KAGVTQTPRYLIKTRGQQVTLSCSPISGHRSVSWYQQTPGQGLQFLFEYFSETQRNKGNFPGRFSGRQFSNSRSEMNVSTLELGDSALYLCASSSGDSIATEAFFGQGTRLTVV.

The chain is built from TRBV6-5 and TRBJ1-2, with D possibly matching TRBD1 (6 bases). V lost 3 bases, J lost 4 bases, and 12 bases lay in between. This CDR3 region has 14 residues. Germline CDR1 and CDR2: MNHEY and SVGAGI. CDR3 DNA sequence: TGTGCCAGCAGTTATGGGGAGGGGGGCTATGGCTACACCTTC. This translates into CASSYGEGGYGYTF.

The chain links TRBV7-9 to TRBJ1-5; TRBD1 aligns across 7 bases. The trim removed 4 bases at V and 6 bases at J, leaving 6 bases unmatched. Germline assignment: CDR1 SEHNR and CDR2 FQNEAQ (reference sequence). The CDR3 has 14 residues. The CDR3: CASSSTGLSQPQHF. The CDR3, as DNA: TGTGCCAGCAGCTCGACAGGGCTCTCTCAGCCCCAGCATTTT.

The chain is built from TRBV9 and TRBJ1-5, with D possibly matching TRBD1 (6 bases). CDR1 is SGDLS and CDR2 is YYNGEE in the germline V gene. This CDR3 has 15 residues. Trimming left V 0 bases short and J 2 bases short, with 9 bases between. For the CDR3, the DNA is TGTGCCAGCAGCGTAGAGGGGGTTGGCAATCAGCCCCAGCATTTT. The encoded protein is CASSVEGVGNQPQHF.

This chain links TRBV28 with TRBJ1-5; no definite D call. This CDR3 has 16 amino acids. V lost 3 bases, J lost 4 bases, and 16 bases lay in between. The V gene's germline CDR1 is MDHEN and CDR2 SYDVKM. CDR3 amino acids: CASSFGGFGRNQPQHF. CDR3 nucleotide sequence: TGTGCCAGCAGTTTTGGAGGGTTCGGTCGGAATCAGCCCCAGCATTTT.

The CDR3 sequence: CASSFYPRSGTEAFF. The CDR3 region has the DNA TGTGCCAGCAGCTTTTACCCCCGCTCGGGCACTGAAGCTTTCTTT. V usage is TRBV5-8 and J usage is TRBJ1-1; D ambiguous. The V gene's germline CDR1 is SGHTS and CDR2 YDEGEE. V was shortened by 2 bases and J by 4 bases, with 15 bases between the two germline ends. This CDR3 comprises 15 residues.

This chain connects TRBV10-1 to TRBJ2-3, with 13 bases that match TRBD2. This CDR3 spans 16 amino acids. V shed 6 bases and J 2 bases; nucleotides not matched to a gene: 5. CDR1 is WNHNN, CDR2 SYGVQD, per germline (reference sequence). The CDR3 DNA sequence: TGCGCCAGCAGCCGGACTAGCGGGAGCCCCACAGATACGCAGTATTTT. Translating it yields CASSRTSGSPTDTQYF.

V usage is TRBV6-6 and J usage is TRBJ2-2, with 8 nucleotides matching TRBD1. Germline V gives CDR1 MNHNY, CDR2 SVGAGI (reference sequence). Trimming removed 7 bases from V and 3 bases from J; junction bases left unmatched: 4. The CDR3 contains 14 residues. CDR3 region: CASNGQGYTGELFF. The CDR3 DNA reads TGTGCCAGCAATGGACAGGGCTACACCGGGGAGCTGTTTTTT.